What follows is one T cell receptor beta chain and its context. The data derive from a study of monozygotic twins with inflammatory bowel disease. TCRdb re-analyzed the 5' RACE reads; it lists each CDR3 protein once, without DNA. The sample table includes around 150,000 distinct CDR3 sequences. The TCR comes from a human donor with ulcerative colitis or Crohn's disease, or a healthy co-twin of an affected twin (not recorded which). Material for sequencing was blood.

Here the CDR3 reads CASSVVGIRGTEAFF. The chain joins TRBV5-1 to TRBJ1-1. The germline CDR1 and CDR2 sequences are SGHRS and YFSETQ. The CDR3 is 15 amino acids.